This entry is about one T cell receptor (beta chain). Its specificity is unknown. The entry originates in a study of T cell responses to AZD1222 COVID-19 vaccine. Sequencing was performed with immunoSEQ multiplex PCR; in TCRdb, only in-frame clones are kept and a portion is missing. The repertoire holds almost 55,000 clones, with around 84% as singletons. With V trimmed by 5 bases and J by 0 bases, 12 bases remained unmatched. The CDR3 is made up of 18 amino acids. The germline gives CDR1 MNHEY, CDR2 SVGEGT. Findings and caveats of the study: Among the donors, most were white British and more were female, and clonal diversity was possibly underestimated. Nearly half of spike-specific TCRs reportedly go after variant regions that carry no mutations.

The genes are TRBV6-2 or TRBV6-3 and TRBJ1-2, with TRBD1 matching 10 bases. The receptor was isolated from an adult in good health. The starting material was peripheral blood, obtained on day 0 of AZD1222 vaccination. The CDR3 loop reads CASSDPRDRGRPNYGYTF. The CDR3 DNA sequence: TGTGCCAGCAGTGACCCCCGGGACAGGGGACGACCTAACTATGGCTACACCTTC.